A single sample gave rise to the 2 T cell receptor beta chains below, sequenced in a study of shared clonotypes between healthy human individuals. The assay was immunoSEQ multiplex PCR, and TCRdb's table has in-frame clones only and misses some. The table has approximately 460,000 clones, 77% seen once; the top ten hold 9.5% to 15%. Sequencing used PBMCs. The origin of the receptors is a woman aged 40 to 49 in good health. Some clones in this sample may be carry-over from other donors' samples.

This clone appeared a few times. The chain couples TRBV2 to TRBJ1-2; 9 nucleotides line up with TRBD1. Trimming removed 3 bases from V and 8 bases from J; junction bases left unmatched: 7. The V gene's germline CDR1 is SNHLY and CDR2 FYNNEI. The CDR3 runs 14 residues. CDR3 DNA sequence: TGTGCCAGCAGTGAGGGACAGGGAGTCGCGGGCTACACCTTC. Protein product: CASSEGQGVAGYTF.

The chain recombines TRBV30 with TRBJ2-2; 11 bases line up with TRBD2. Germline-derived CDR1 and CDR2 are GTSNPN and SVGIG (reference sequence). The CDR3 is 16 amino acids. Trimming cost V 1 base and J 5 bases; bases outside gene matches: 6. CDR3 DNA sequence: TGTGCCTGGAGTGAACTAGCGGGAGTGCGGACCGGGGAGCTGTTTTTT. Translation gives CAWSELAGVRTGELFF.